This is a list of T cell receptor beta chains from one sample in a study of regulatory T cells in long-lasting Graves disease. TCRdb re-analysed the multiplex PCR reads in MiXCR, keeping a single row per CDR3 protein. This sample has about 220,000 distinct CDR3 sequences, with around 19% found just once. Separately, the same data were catalogued under a study of T cells in Graves' hyperthyroidism and ophthalmopathy.

The sample in question was peripheral blood mononuclear cells (PBMCs), obtained at new diagnosis, from a patient treated with antithyroid drugs. The source is a woman aged 25 to 45 with Graves disease. Each CDR3 is given with its conserved first and last residue. D genes are given only for firm matches. The size of a clone is reported for some rows only, either as once, few or many, or as a class for expanded clones.

v_call	d_call	j_call	clone_size	cdr3_nt	cdr3_aa
TRBV4-1	.	TRBJ2-6	.	TGCGCCAGCAGCCAAGGCGGCGCTGCCTCTGGGGCCAACGTCCTGACTTTC	CASSQGGAASGANVLTF
TRBV6-2/TRBV6-3	.	TRBJ2-4	few	TGTGCCAGCAACTCCAAGGACCTAGTGGCCAAAAACATTCAGTACTTC	CASNSKDLVAKNIQYF
TRBV2	.	TRBJ2-1	once	TGTGCCAGCAAGGGTCTGAGCTCCTACAATGAGCAGTTCTTC	CASKGLSSYNEQFF
TRBV7-8	TRBD2	TRBJ2-7	many	TGTGCCAGCAGCTTAGAGGGAATAGCGGGAGGCAGCTCCTACGAGCAGTACTTC	CASSLEGIAGGSSYEQYF
TRBV11-2	.	TRBJ1-1	.	TGTGCCAGCAGTACAAGAGAGAACACTGAAGCTTTCTTT	CASSTRENTEAFF
TRBV4-2	TRBD2	TRBJ2-1	many	TGTGCCAGCAGCCAACCCGGAGGGACTAGCGGACCCAAGGAGCAGTTCTTC	CASSQPGGTSGPKEQFF
TRBV28	.	TRBJ1-5	.	.	CASSSSTGTQPQHF
TRBV11-3	.	TRBJ2-7	.	TGTGCCAGCAGCTCTCCAGGGTGGTCCTACGAGCAGTACTTC	CASSSPGWSYEQYF
TRBV28	.	TRBJ1-2	many	TGTGCCAGCAGTGATCTACTACAGGGTGGCTACACCTTC	CASSDLLQGGYTF
TRBV5-5	.	TRBJ1-4	.	TGTGCCAGCAGCTTGCGCCCAGTTAATGAAAAACTGTTTTTT	CASSLRPVNEKLFF
TRBV15	.	TRBJ2-3	many	TGTGCCACCTCGGGCCGCCGTGCTAGCACAGATACGCAGTATTTT	CATSGRRASTDTQYF
TRBV7-8	TRBD1	TRBJ1-5	many	TGTGCCAGCAGCCTATTACAGGGGGCGGCTCAGCCCCAGCATTTT	CASSLLQGAAQPQHF
TRBV18	TRBD2	TRBJ2-7	few	TGTGCCAGCTCGCCTGGGGCGGGGGACGAGCAGTACTTC	CASSPGAGDEQYF
TRBV18	.	TRBJ2-1	many	TGTGCCAGCTCACCCCCTAGGGGGGGCTACTCCTACAATGAGCAGTTCTTC	CASSPPRGGYSYNEQFF
TRBV12-3/TRBV12-4	TRBD1	TRBJ1-5	many	TGTGCCAGCAGTCGAGGGACAGGGGCCTACAATCAGCCCCAGCATTTT	CASSRGTGAYNQPQHF
TRBV28	.	TRBJ1-6	many	TGTGCCAGCAGCTTAGGCTCCTATAATTCACCCCTCCACTTT	CASSLGSYNSPLHF
TRBV20-1	.	TRBJ1-1	many	TGCAGTGCTAGACAGGATTCGAACACTGAAGCTTTCTTT	CSARQDSNTEAFF
TRBV20-1	TRBD1	TRBJ1-1	many	TGCAGTGCTAGGAAGGGGGGACAGGGGACTGAAGCTTTCTTT	CSARKGGQGTEAFF
TRBV6-1	.	TRBJ1-1	many	TGTGCCAGCAAGGACAGTGCGAACACTGAAGCTTTCTTT	CASKDSANTEAFF
TRBV5-4	.	TRBJ2-7	.	TGTGCCAGCAGCTCCAAGCGGAGGGGAAGTTTCGAGCAGTACTTC	CASSSKRRGSFEQYF